Shown below are 27 T cell receptor beta chains from a single sample sequenced in a study of blood T cell repertoires in COVID-19. Using immunoSEQ multiplex PCR, the repertoire was profiled, and TCRdb retains in-frame clones only, with some absent. The sample has about 80,000 clones, approximately 90% seen once. What was sequenced was peripheral blood. Receptors originate from a woman of 80 years or more with acute or convalescent COVID-19.

This chain uses TRBV19 with TRBJ1-2, with 7 positions matching TRBD1. From germline, CDR1 is LNHDA and CDR2 SQIVND (reference sequence). The trim removed 5 bases at V and 5 bases at J, leaving 8 bases unmatched. This CDR3 is 14 amino acids long. The CDR3 DNA reads TGTGCCAGTAGTTTCGGACAGGCCCGATATGGCTACACCTTC. Amino acid sequence: CASSFGQARYGYTF. Complete variable domain (other parts from reference TRBV19 and TRBJ1-2): DGGITQSPKYLFRKEGQNVTLSCEQNLNHDAMYWYRQDPGQGLRLIYYSQIVNDFQKGDIAEGYSVSREKKESFPLTVTSAQKNPTAFYLCASSFGQARYGYTFGSGTRLTVV.

The chain couples TRBV12-3 or TRBV12-4 to TRBJ1-1, with 9 positions matching TRBD1. This CDR3 is built from 13 residues. V dropped 6 bases and J dropped 5; count of bases not matched to a gene: 4. CDR3 sequence: CASRRTGATEAFF. The CDR3 DNA is TGTGCCAGCAGGCGGACAGGGGCAACTGAAGCTTTCTTT.

The chain recombines TRBV30 with TRBJ1-5, with D unclear. This CDR3 has 12 amino acids. Germline CDR1 is GTSNPN and CDR2 is SVGIG (reference sequence). V was shortened by 3 bases and J by 1 base, with 4 bases between the two germline ends. This chain's CDR3 is CAWSGSNQPQHF. CDR3 in DNA: TGTGCCTGGAGCGGGAGCAATCAGCCCCAGCATTTT.

J is TRBJ1-2 and V is TRBV5-6; 9 nucleotides agree with TRBD1. Germline loops: CDR1 SGHDT, CDR2 YYEEEE. Trimming took 3 bases from V and 6 from J; bases not matched to a gene: 9. This CDR3 region has 15 residues. The DNA for the CDR3 is TGTGCCAGCAGCTCCCGGGGGACAGGGAGGCATGGCTACACCTTC. It encodes CASSSRGTGRHGYTF.

This chain connects TRBV5-8 to TRBJ2-1; 7 bases match TRBD1. This CDR3 has 14 residues. Germline lookup yields CDR1 SGHTS and CDR2 YDEGEE. With 4 bases clipped from V and 4 bases from J, the junction kept 5 bases outside the gene matches. The DNA of the CDR3 is TGTGCCAGCAGCCGACCGGACAGGTACAATGAGCAGTTCTTC. Its protein is CASSRPDRYNEQFF.

This clone was observed a single time. In DNA form, the CDR3 reads TGCGCCAGCAGCTCAAGGACAGGCACTGAAGCTTTCTTT. It translates to CASSSRTGTEAFF. V is TRBV5-1 and J is TRBJ1-1; 7 bases match TRBD1. The V and J ends lost 3 bases and 4 bases, in that order; junction bases with no gene match: 3. CDR3 size: 13 residues. From germline, CDR1 is SGHRS and CDR2 YFSETQ.

The chain is built from TRBV7-3 and TRBJ2-1, with D perhaps matching TRBD2 (6 bases). The germline V gene encodes CDR1 SGHTA and CDR2 FQGTGA. V lost 5 bases to trimming and J lost 0 bases, with 14 bases between them. The CDR3 has 16 amino acids. The CDR3 DNA is TGTGCCAGCAGCGCCTCTCGGGGGAGCTCCTACAATGAGCAGTTCTTC. Translated: CASSASRGSSYNEQFF.

The sample holds one count of this clone. The same CDR3 also results from other DNA sequences found in this sample. The chain carries TRBV19 and TRBJ1-5; no definite D call. V dropped 3 bases and J dropped 0 bases, with 6 bases sitting between them. Germline values: CDR1 LNHDA, CDR2 SQIVND (reference sequence). This CDR3 contains 14 residues. The CDR3 here is CASSIQNSNQPQHF. DNA for the CDR3: TGTGCCAGTAGTATCCAGAATAGCAATCAGCCCCAGCATTTT.

V and J are TRBV24-1 and TRBJ1-4, with 8 bases aligning to TRBD1. The V gene's germline CDR1 is KGHDR and CDR2 SFDVKD. The CDR3 loop spans 15 amino acids. The junction had 5 bases not matched to a gene; V was cut back by 3 bases and J by 6 bases. CDR3 residues: CATSDPTGVHEKLFF. For the CDR3, the DNA is TGTGCCACCAGTGATCCGACAGGGGTACATGAAAAACTGTTTTTT.

This rearrangement joins TRBV5-1 to TRBJ2-7, with 7 bases that match TRBD1. J lost 2 bases, V lost 4 bases, and 3 bases had no gene match. Germline assignment: CDR1 SGHRS and CDR2 YFSETQ. The CDR3 length is 13 residues. In nucleotides, the CDR3 is TGCGCCAGCAGCAGGGACAGCGCCTACGAGCAGTACTTC. This codes for CASSRDSAYEQYF.

This chain connects TRBV19 to TRBJ2-4, with 11 bases that match TRBD1. V gave up 9 bases and J gave up 8 bases; unmatched junction bases: 12. The length of the CDR3 is 15 residues. The V gene's germline CDR1 is LNHDA and CDR2 SQIVND (reference sequence). The CDR3 DNA is TGTGCCAGCCGACCCGGGACAGGGGGGCGGGACATTCAGTACTTC. This sequence encodes CASRPGTGGRDIQYF. Based on the CDR3 plus reference TRBV19 and TRBJ2-4, the full variable domain is DGGITQSPKYLFRKEGQNVTLSCEQNLNHDAMYWYRQDPGQGLRLIYYSQIVNDFQKGDIAEGYSVSREKKESFPLTVTSAQKNPTAFYLCASRPGTGGRDIQYFGAGTRLSVL.

This clone has a single count. This chain joins TRBV20-1 and TRBJ2-1; D may be TRBD2 (7 bases). CDR1 and CDR2 (germline): DFQATT, SNEGSKA (reference sequence). CDR3 size: 11 residues. With 3 bases removed from V and 14 bases from J, the gap between germline ends came to 14 bases. CDR3 sequence (DNA): TGCAGTGCTAGGCCAGGGAGGGGGGAGTTCTTC. Residues: CSARPGRGEFF.

V is TRBV19 and J is TRBJ2-7; D gene ambiguous. Trimming took off 4 bases at V and 1 base at J, with 14 bases between the two ends. This CDR3 comprises 15 residues. CDR1 is LNHDA and CDR2 is SQIVND in the germline V gene (reference sequence). DNA for the CDR3: TGTGCCAGTAGTACTTCCCTCTCTAGGTCCTACGAGCAGTACTTC. Residues: CASSTSLSRSYEQYF. The full variable domain, rest sourced from reference TRBV19 and TRBJ2-7, is DGGITQSPKYLFRKEGQNVTLSCEQNLNHDAMYWYRQDPGQGLRLIYYSQIVNDFQKGDIAEGYSVSREKKESFPLTVTSAQKNPTAFYLCASSTSLSRSYEQYFGPGTRLTVT.

The chain is built from TRBV20-1 and TRBJ2-3; TRBD1 matches at 10 bases. CDR3 size: 15 residues. V was clipped by 3 bases and J by 3 bases; unmatched bases: 6. Germline V gene data show CDR1 as DFQATT and CDR2 as SNEGSKA (reference sequence). The CDR3 nucleotides are TGCAGTGCTAGTGTACGGACAGGGGGGACAGATACGCAGTATTTT. It codes for CSASVRTGGTDTQYF.

The chain couples TRBV29-1 to TRBJ1-2; D is perhaps TRBD1 (6 bases). With 0 bases removed from V and 3 bases from J, the gap between germline ends came to 11 bases. Germline V gene sequence: CDR1 SQVTM, CDR2 ANQGSEA. This CDR3 comprises 14 residues. This CDR3 is CSVEDPGGDYGYTF. CDR3 bases: TGCAGCGTTGAAGATCCGGGGGGCGACTATGGCTACACCTTC.

The V and J genes are TRBV19 and TRBJ2-3, with D possibly matching TRBD1 (6 bases). V lost 5 bases and J lost 2, with 14 bases in between. The V gene's germline CDR1 is LNHDA and CDR2 SQIVND (reference sequence). The CDR3 is made up of 15 amino acids. The CDR3 protein is CASSPWAGDTDTQYF. The CDR3 DNA reads TGTGCCAGTAGTCCCTGGGCAGGGGACACAGATACGCAGTATTTT.

The chain uses TRBV6-5 and TRBJ2-1; TRBD1 might be the D (5 bases). The CDR3 has 14 residues. The V gene's germline CDR1 is MNHEY and CDR2 SVGAGI. Trimming stripped 7 bases from V and 7 bases from J, with 17 bases between. As DNA, the CDR3 is TGTGCCAGCATCGGATCCAGGGAAGGGAATGAGCAGTTCTTC. Its translation is CASIGSREGNEQFF.

The CDR3 DNA reads TGTGCCAGCAGCCCCCCTTACAAGAACACTGAAGCTTTCTTT. Amino acids: CASSPPYKNTEAFF. This chain joins TRBV28 and TRBJ1-1; D remains unclear. The CDR3 runs 14 residues. V shed 6 bases and J shed 1 base, with 12 bases lying between them. Germline assignment: CDR1 MDHEN and CDR2 SYDVKM.

V gene TRBV7-9 combines with J gene TRBJ2-3; 14 bases are shared with TRBD2. Trimming at V came to 5 bases and at J to 5 bases, leaving 9 bases not matched to a gene. There are 17 residues in the CDR3. Germline V gene lookup returns CDR1 SEHNR and CDR2 FQNEAQ (reference sequence). In nucleotides, the CDR3 is TGTGCCAGCAGCCAACCGGGACTAGCGGGGGTAATAGATACGCAGTATTTT. Amino acids: CASSQPGLAGVIDTQYF.

The chain carries TRBV15 and TRBJ1-5; no definite D call. The CDR3 is 16 amino acids. The V gene's germline CDR1 is LNHNV and CDR2 YYDKDF (reference sequence). Deletions cut 0 bases from V and 2 bases from J, with 11 bases between. DNA of the CDR3: TGTGCCACCAGCAGAGATCCACGGACTCGCAATCAGCCCCAGCATTTT. This gives the protein CATSRDPRTRNQPQHF.

This clone appeared a single time. The rearrangement links TRBV5-1 to TRBJ2-4, with 9 bases fitting TRBD1. There are 20 residues in the CDR3. In germline, CDR1 is SGHRS, CDR2 YFSETQ. J was trimmed by 0 bases and V by 2 bases; bases with no gene match: 15. The chain's CDR3 is CASSFDPGQGSSKAKNIQYF. CDR3 nucleotide sequence: TGCGCCAGCAGCTTTGACCCGGGACAGGGTAGTTCTAAAGCCAAAAACATTCAGTACTTC.

The CDR3 loop reads CASSLEGTGNYNEQFF. The DNA for the CDR3 is TGTGCCAGCAGCTTAGAAGGGACAGGCAATTACAATGAGCAGTTCTTC. The chain links TRBV7-6 to TRBJ2-1, with 8 bases that match TRBD1. After removal of 1 base from V and 4 bases from J, the junction contained 6 bases not matched to a gene. CDR1 SGHVS and CDR2 FNYEAQ come from the germline V gene. The CDR3 has 16 amino acids.

The chain has TRBV4-3 and TRBJ2-7; TRBD1 matches at 8 bases. J was trimmed by 2 bases and V by 2 bases; bases with no gene match: 8. Germline V gives CDR1 LGHNA, CDR2 YSLEER. CDR3 length equals 16 residues. Written as DNA, the CDR3 is TGCGCCAGCAGCCAAAACCCATCACAGGGGGCCTACGAGCAGTACTTC. It is translated as CASSQNPSQGAYEQYF.

The CDR3 region has the DNA TGTGCCAGCAGCTCCTTGGGGGGGGGTGGCTACACCTTC. Protein sequence: CASSSLGGGGYTF. The J gene is TRBJ1-2, the V gene TRBV11-2; TRBD1 is a possible D gene (5 bases). In germline, CDR1 is SGHAT, CDR2 FQNNGV. The CDR3 is made up of 13 amino acids. Trimming took off 4 bases at V and 7 bases at J, with 13 bases between the two ends.

The chain joins TRBV7-3 to TRBJ2-3; possibly TRBD2 for D (6 bases). Trimming stripped 4 bases from V and 5 bases from J, with 13 bases between. CDR1 is SGHTA, CDR2 FQGTGA, per germline. This CDR3 region has 14 residues. The CDR3 DNA sequence: TGTGCCAGCAGCTACGAGCGGGCCGGAGATACGCAGTATTTT. It codes for CASSYERAGDTQYF.

V usage is TRBV6-6 and J usage is TRBJ2-1; 13 nucleotides match TRBD2. This CDR3 is 16 amino acids long. After removal of 5 bases from V and 4 bases from J, the junction contained 5 bases not matched to a gene. The germline V gene encodes CDR1 MNHNY and CDR2 SVGAGI (reference sequence). In DNA, the CDR3 is TGTGCCAGCAGTCCCCGGACTAGCGGGGGTTACAATGAGCAGTTCTTC. The encoded protein is CASSPRTSGGYNEQFF.

J is TRBJ2-7 and V is TRBV11-2; 14 bases map to TRBD2. The CDR3 runs 19 residues. V shed 5 bases and J 4 bases; nucleotides not matched to a gene: 16. Germline CDR1 is SGHAT and CDR2 is FQNNGV. The CDR3 DNA reads as TGTGCCAGCAGCCCCCGGACTAGCGGGAGGCGGAGAGGCAGGTACGAGCAGTACTTC. As protein: CASSPRTSGRRRGRYEQYF.